A selection of T cell receptor beta chains follows, all from one sample in a study of T cells after yellow fever vaccination. TCRdb analysed the 5' RACE reads with MiXCR anew, one entry per CDR3 protein. Of roughly 500,000 distinct CDR3 sequences in the sample, 15% to 20% were seen once. Sequenced here: PBMCs, sampled 15 days after the yellow fever booster vaccination. Receptors were obtained from a man aged 30-40 years who received the YFV17D yellow fever vaccine. The conserved cysteine and the conserved F or W are not part of the CDR3 here. D genes are given only for firm matches. Expanded clones get a size class; other rows say once, few or many, or leave the size out.

-	TRBV18	few	ASSPSPGWDNEQF
-	TRBV6-1	-	ASSKLGGYNEQF
-	TRBV14	-	ASSQDPVAGEQY
-	TRBV6-5	few	ASSLSTMGTDTQY
TRBD2	TRBV10-3	few	AITTSGRNDEQF
-	TRBV5-1	-	ASSSGLILDEQF
TRBD2	TRBV11-1	-	ASSRPGTSGAANTGELF
-	TRBV10-2	few	ASSGRDGTDTQY
TRBD1	TRBV29-1	-	SVGTGEEGEQF
-	TRBV19	-	ASSIGRVGYEQY
-	TRBV10-3	-	ATQATGELF
-	TRBV20-1	-	SAHSPYPGSSYEQY
-	TRBV6-1	few	ASSEDTGNSPLH
-	TRBV5-1	few	ASGSDQETQY
TRBD2	TRBV7-6	few	ASSLDLAGRTTKETQY
-	TRBV20-1	-	SASGQAHEKLF
-	TRBV27	few	ASSMYLQETQY
TRBD1	TRBV20-1	-	SARDRDRGPLAKNIQY
TRBD1	TRBV5-1	-	ASSSQGARVNTEAF
-	TRBV20-1	-	SASGSPQETQY
-	TRBV27	once	ASSSTATGPARGY
-	TRBV12-3/TRBV12-4	few	ASSNRALAEKLF
TRBD2	TRBV12-3/TRBV12-4	few	ASNLAGGLSYEQY
-	TRBV7-2	few	ASSPPGRREQY
TRBD1	TRBV20-1	-	SARVGGGGYT
-	TRBV18	-	ASSPRDREQY
-	TRBV20-1	-	SAGGSSKVNEQF
-	TRBV20-1	-	SARDESIVRTRSYEQY
-	TRBV9	few	ASSPRRENIGELF